These 3 T cell receptor beta chains share one sample of origin, sequenced in a study of T cells after yellow fever vaccination. TCRdb processed the 5' RACE reads anew with MiXCR; each CDR3 protein has one entry. The top ten clones hold about 15% of a sample with some 350,000 distinct CDR3 sequences, 6.2% of them seen once. Sample: PBMCs, taken 5 days after the yellow fever booster vaccination. Receptors were obtained from a young man who received the YFV17D yellow fever vaccine.

The V call is TRBV27, the J call TRBJ2-7, with D perhaps TRBD1 (5 bases). The V gene lost 0 bases and the J gene lost 3 bases, with 9 bases spanning the gap. The CDR3 has 14 amino acids. Germline loops: CDR1 MNHEY, CDR2 SMNVEV (reference sequence). CDR3 amino acids: CASSLSDSYYEQYF. CDR3 nucleotide sequence: TGTGCCAGCAGTTTATCCGACAGTTACTACGAGCAGTACTTC.

This clonotype was detected many times. CDR3 sequence (DNA): TGCGCCAGCACTTATGAGGGGGAGCAGTACTTC. Translating it yields CASTYEGEQYF. J is TRBJ2-7 and V is TRBV5-1; the D call may be TRBD1 or TRBD2 (5 bases each). CDR1 is SGHRS, CDR2 YFSETQ, per germline. This CDR3 comprises 11 residues. V was clipped by 6 bases and J by 7 bases, with 11 bases between them.

Points on this clonotype: Being one base from a much bigger clone, this may be a read error. The V and J genes are TRBV20-1 and TRBJ2-1, with D unresolved. Germline V gives CDR1 DFQATT, CDR2 SNEGSKA (reference sequence). The CDR3 contains 14 residues. The CDR3 region is CSAPPGVPYNGQFF. The CDR3 DNA reads TGCAGTGCTCCCCCGGGCGTACCCTACAATGGGCAGTTCTTC.